This T cell receptor (beta chain) was identified in a study of blood T cell repertoires in COVID-19 (dated by TCRdb to about 2020). The study in broad terms: Samples from collaborators originated in the United States, Italy and Spain and spanned both the acute and convalescent phases of COVID-19. The material from the prospective study consisted of cDNA or gDNA derived from T cells, B-cell-depleted T cells, or PBMCs. Subjects who had been exposed to COVID-19, were actively infected with it, or had recovered from it provided the deeply sampled blood TCRbeta repertoires that made up the dataset. The repertoires were released in a freely available public database meant as a resource for research on the immune response to SARS-CoV-2. Samples were obtained from the ongoing ImmuneRACE study (first 160 participants) and from 1,254 subjects provided by 6 global collaborators. A de-identified subject ID, COVID-19 status, age in years and sex were almost always included in the sample metadata. Where available, HLA class I and class II types were taken from metadata supplied by the sample provider and were not determined by assay-based typing.

TCRbeta CDR3 regions were amplified from genomic DNA by means of the immunoSEQ Assay, a bias-controlled multiplex PCR. Under the source paper's analysis protocol: Within the assay, amplification of reference gene primers was used to estimate how many nucleated cells each sample contained. To quantify the absolute abundance of each unique TCRbeta CDR3 rearrangement, sequence reads were collapsed and filtered. For each sample, productive Simpson clonality was calculated as the square root of Simpson's diversity index over productive rearrangements. The clones in this table, taken by TCRdb from immuneACCESS, are in-frame only. Not every clone is retained; where verified, under half of the shortfall comes from an unresolved V gene, and the cause of the rest is unknown. V, J and clone size are those of that table, while D and trimming were read from the DNA. In all, the sample holds roughly 200,000 clones, and about 90% of those were seen once. Under 2% of the sample rests with the top ten.

The CDR3, from cysteine to phenylalanine, totals 14 residues. The retained sequence is limited to the CDR3, 42 bases, with the frame set at the first base. CDR1 GTSNPN and CDR2 SVGIG are derived from the germline V gene (reference sequence). The germline V end is reduced by 1 base and the J end by 5 bases; junction bases left unmatched: 2. Results the study describes overall, beyond this receptor: The quantity of clinical and demographic metadata differed by source and by participant and was supplied without curation.

About this clone: The clone's antigen remains unknown. No base-level quality is on record; no much larger clone is a single base apart. The same CDR3 is also encoded by other DNA sequences in this sample.

Collaborating institutions collected whole blood in K2EDTA tubes following their own protocols. For TCRbeta analysis, collaborator samples were shipped as frozen whole blood, as isolated PBMCs, or as DNA extracted from either sample type. The receptor's source is a young man with active or convalescent COVID-19. The sequenced sample was peripheral blood. The chain links TRBV30 with TRBJ1-4; 9 central nucleotides agree with TRBD1. The CDR3 amino acid sequence is: CAWSGGQGNEKLFF. The DNA is as follows: TGTGCCTGGAGTGGGGGACAGGGAAATGAAAAACTGTTTTTT.